A single T cell receptor beta chain is shown here with its context. The data originate from a study of blood T cell repertoires in COVID-19. As for the study in general: Samples representing acute and convalescent COVID-19 were sourced from the United States, Italy and Spain. PBMCs, B-cell-depleted T cells, or T cells were the source of the cDNA or gDNA that made up the material.

In the original workflow: The authors estimated nucleated cell counts from reference gene primer amplification. Profiling relied on immunoSEQ multiplex PCR, and the TCRdb table lists in-frame clones only, not all of them. The DNA gave D and trimming, while V, J and clone size come from that table. The table has about 130,000 clones, roughly 80% seen once; the top ten hold over 9%. CDR3 size: 14 residues. After removal of 9 bases from V and 2 bases from J, the junction contained 8 bases not matched to a gene. Germline loops: CDR1 KGHDR, CDR2 SFDVKD. Material for sequencing was peripheral blood. V gene TRBV24-1 combines with J gene TRBJ1-2; 7 bases match TRBD1. The receptor's source is a woman in her sixties with acute or convalescent COVID-19. The chain's CDR3 is CATQGTAENYGYTF. CDR3 DNA: TGTGCCACCCAGGGGACAGCGGAAAACTATGGCTACACCTTC.